This TCR beta chain was retrieved from a study of T cells in Graves' hyperthyroidism and ophthalmopathy. Whole-study findings and limits: The majority of expanded thyroid clonotypes above 0.001 also appeared in blood.

There were TCR beta CDR3 regions amplified from RNA transcripts. Initially, a first-round RT-PCR of the TCR CDR3 employed the HTBI primer set. TCRdb re-called the multiplex PCR reads with MiXCR, one entry per CDR3 protein. This repertoire shows approximately 600,000 distinct CDR3 sequences, roughly 14% found once; its top ten account for around 4.5%. Remarks on this clonotype: Its target is unknown.

CDR3 length: 15 residues. J was trimmed by 6 bases and V by 6 bases; bases with no gene match: 13. Germline V gene sequence: CDR1 SGHTA, CDR2 FQGNSA. Material for sequencing was blood. The V call is TRBV7-2, the J call TRBJ2-7, with TRBD2 matching over 8 bases. This TCR was sampled from a woman aged 40 to 50 with Graves' ophthalmopathy. CDR3 coding DNA: TGTGCCAGCAGTATCCTAGCGGGCCGTCGGGCCGAGCAGTACTTC. Encoded protein: CASSILAGRRAEQYF.